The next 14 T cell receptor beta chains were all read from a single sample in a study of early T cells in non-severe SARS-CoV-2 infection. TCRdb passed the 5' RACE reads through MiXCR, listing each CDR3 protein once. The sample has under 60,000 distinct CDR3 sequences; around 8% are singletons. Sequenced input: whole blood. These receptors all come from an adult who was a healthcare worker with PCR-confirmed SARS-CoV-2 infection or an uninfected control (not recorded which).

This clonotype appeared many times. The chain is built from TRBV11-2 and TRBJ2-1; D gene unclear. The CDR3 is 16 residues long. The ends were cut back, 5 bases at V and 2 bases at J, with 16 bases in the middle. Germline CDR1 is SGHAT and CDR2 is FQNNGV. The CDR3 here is CASSQSSPRPYNEQFF. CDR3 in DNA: TGTGCCAGCAGCCAAAGCAGTCCGCGTCCCTACAATGAGCAGTTCTTC.

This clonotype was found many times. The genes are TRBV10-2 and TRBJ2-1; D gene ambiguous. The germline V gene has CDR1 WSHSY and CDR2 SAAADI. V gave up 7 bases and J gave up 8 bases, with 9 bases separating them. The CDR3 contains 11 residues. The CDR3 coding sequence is TGCGCCAGCACGCCCAGTCATGAGCAGTTCTTC. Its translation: CASTPSHEQFF.

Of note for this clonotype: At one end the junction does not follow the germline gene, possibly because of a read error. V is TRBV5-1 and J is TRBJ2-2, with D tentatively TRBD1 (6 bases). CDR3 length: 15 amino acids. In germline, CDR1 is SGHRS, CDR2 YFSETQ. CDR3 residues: CASRLGAASTGELFF. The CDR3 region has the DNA TGCGCCAGCAGATTGGGGGCAGCGTCCACCGGGGAGCTGTTTTTT.

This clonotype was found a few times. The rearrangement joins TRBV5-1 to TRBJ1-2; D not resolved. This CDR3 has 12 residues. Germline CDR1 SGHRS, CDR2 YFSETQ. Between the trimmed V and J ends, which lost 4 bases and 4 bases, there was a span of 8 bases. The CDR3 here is CASSPDGYGYTF. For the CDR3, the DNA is TGCGCCAGCAGCCCGGACGGCTATGGCTACACCTTC.

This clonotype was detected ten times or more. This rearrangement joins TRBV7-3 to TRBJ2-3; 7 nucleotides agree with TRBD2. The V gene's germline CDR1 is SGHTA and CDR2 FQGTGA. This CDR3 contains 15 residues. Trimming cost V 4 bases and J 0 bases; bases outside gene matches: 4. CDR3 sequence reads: CASSSTSLSTDTQYF. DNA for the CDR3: TGTGCCAGCAGCTCGACTAGCCTTAGCACAGATACGCAGTATTTT.

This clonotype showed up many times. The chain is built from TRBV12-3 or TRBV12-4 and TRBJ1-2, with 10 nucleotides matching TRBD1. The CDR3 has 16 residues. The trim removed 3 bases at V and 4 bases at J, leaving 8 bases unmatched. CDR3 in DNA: TGTGCCAGCAGTTTTCGACAGGGGGCTTCTCCCTATGGCTACACCTTC. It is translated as CASSFRQGASPYGYTF.

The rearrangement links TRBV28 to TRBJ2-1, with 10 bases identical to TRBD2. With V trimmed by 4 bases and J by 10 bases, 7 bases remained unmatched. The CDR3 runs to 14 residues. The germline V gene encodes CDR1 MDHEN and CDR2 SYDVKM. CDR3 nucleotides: TGTGCCAGCAGTTCCAGCGGGAGGGCCTTGGAGCAGTTCTTC. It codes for CASSSSGRALEQFF.

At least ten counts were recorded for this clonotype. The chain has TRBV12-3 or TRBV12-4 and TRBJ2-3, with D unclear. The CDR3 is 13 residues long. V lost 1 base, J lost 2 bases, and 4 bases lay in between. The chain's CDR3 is CASSLGDTDTQYF. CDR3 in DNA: TGTGCCAGCAGTTTAGGAGACACAGATACGCAGTATTTT.

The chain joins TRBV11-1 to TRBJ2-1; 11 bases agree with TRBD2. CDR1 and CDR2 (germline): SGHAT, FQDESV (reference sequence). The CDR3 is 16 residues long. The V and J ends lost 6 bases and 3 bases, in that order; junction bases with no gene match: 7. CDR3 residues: CASSPTLAGGYNEQFF. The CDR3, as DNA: TGTGCCAGCAGTCCAACCCTAGCGGGGGGCTACAATGAGCAGTTCTTC.

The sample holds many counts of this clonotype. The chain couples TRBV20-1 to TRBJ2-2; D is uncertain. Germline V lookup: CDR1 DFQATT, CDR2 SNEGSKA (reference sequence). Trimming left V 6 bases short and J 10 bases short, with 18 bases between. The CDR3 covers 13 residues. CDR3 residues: CSASRSAKEELFF. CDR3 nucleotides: TGCAGTGCGAGCAGGTCGGCTAAGGAGGAGCTGTTTTTT.

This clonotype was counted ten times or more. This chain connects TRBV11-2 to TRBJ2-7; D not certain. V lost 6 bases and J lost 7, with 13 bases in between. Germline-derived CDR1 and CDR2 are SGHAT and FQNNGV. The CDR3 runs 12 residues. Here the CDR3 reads CASRRGNREQYF. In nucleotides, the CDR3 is TGTGCCAGCAGAAGAGGTAATCGGGAGCAGTACTTC.

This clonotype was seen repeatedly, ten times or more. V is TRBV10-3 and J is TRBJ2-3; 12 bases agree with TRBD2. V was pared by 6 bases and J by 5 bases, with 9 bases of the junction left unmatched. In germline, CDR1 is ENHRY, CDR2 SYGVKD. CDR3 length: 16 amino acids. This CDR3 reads CAISGRLAGEGDTQYF. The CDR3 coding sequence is TGTGCCATCAGCGGACGACTAGCGGGGGAGGGAGATACGCAGTATTTT.

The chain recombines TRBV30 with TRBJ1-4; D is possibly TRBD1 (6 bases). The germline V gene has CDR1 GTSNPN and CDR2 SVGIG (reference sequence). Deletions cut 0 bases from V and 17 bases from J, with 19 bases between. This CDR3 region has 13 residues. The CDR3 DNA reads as TGTGCCTGGAGTGTTTCAGGGGCCGGGGGAGTATTTTTT. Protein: CAWSVSGAGGVFF.

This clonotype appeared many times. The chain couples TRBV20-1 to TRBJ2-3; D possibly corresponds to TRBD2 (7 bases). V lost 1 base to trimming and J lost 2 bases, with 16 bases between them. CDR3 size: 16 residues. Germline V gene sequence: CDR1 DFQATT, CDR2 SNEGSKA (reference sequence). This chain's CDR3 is CSARGTAGMTTDTQYF. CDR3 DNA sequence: TGCAGTGCTAGAGGGACAGCGGGAATGACCACAGATACGCAGTATTTT.